The 25 T cell receptor beta chains below were found in one sample sequenced in a study of a mutant IDH1 vaccine in newly diagnosed glioma. Some clones are missing from TCRdb's copy, which holds only in-frame ones; the method was immunoSEQ multiplex PCR. This sample yields 110,000 or so clones, of which roughly 90% are seen a single time; more than 0.55% belongs to the top ten. Antigen specificity for these receptors is unknown. As to time point: week 11, during vaccination. Vaccine doses each comprised 300 ug of mutant IDH1 20-mer peptide, with topical imiquimod. Source: PBMCs, taken from a glioma patient whose treatment included an IDH1 peptide vaccine. These TCRs come from a woman in her forties or fifties with glioma.

The chain has TRBV7-3 and TRBJ2-3; D remains ambiguous. Trimming stripped 1 base from V and 3 bases from J, with 8 bases between. Germline assignment: CDR1 SGHTA and CDR2 FQGTGA. The CDR3 loop spans 14 amino acids. CDR3 residues: CASSLNTHTDTQYF. The CDR3 DNA is TGTGCCAGCAGCTTAAACACGCATACAGATACGCAGTATTTT.

In regard to this clone: This sample includes further DNA sequences coding for the same CDR3. J is TRBJ2-7 and V is TRBV27; D unresolved. The CDR3 runs to 14 residues. Trimming removed 4 bases from V and 2 bases from J, with 12 bases in between. Germline values: CDR1 MNHEY, CDR2 SMNVEV (reference sequence). The CDR3 region has the DNA TGTGCCAGCAGTTCGGGCCCTCCCCCCTACGAGCAGTACTTC. Amino acids: CASSSGPPPYEQYF.

The chain is built from TRBV27 and TRBJ2-5; D uncertain. CDR3 length: 13 amino acids. Trimming left V 10 bases short and J 5 bases short, with 17 bases between. Germline assignment: CDR1 MNHEY and CDR2 SMNVEV (reference sequence). This CDR3 is CATSLGPPETQYF. DNA of the CDR3: TGTGCCACAAGTTTGGGCCCTCCGGAGACCCAGTACTTC.

This clone was recorded a few times. The rearrangement links TRBV20-1 to TRBJ1-1; D uncertain. Germline-derived CDR1 and CDR2 are DFQATT and SNEGSKA (reference sequence). The CDR3 covers 11 residues. Deletions cut 6 bases from V and 3 bases from J, with 8 bases between. CDR3 loop: CSAERDTEAFF. The CDR3 DNA reads as TGCAGTGCAGAGCGGGACACTGAAGCTTTCTTT.

CDR3 amino acids: CASSLGLAEQQYF. CDR3 DNA sequence: TGTGCCAGCAGCTTAGGGCTAGCGGAACAGCAGTACTTC. This chain uses TRBV7-9 with TRBJ2-7, with TRBD2 matching over 7 bases. CDR1 is SEHNR, CDR2 FQNEAQ, per germline (reference sequence). The CDR3 is 13 amino acids. Germline trimming cut 1 base from V and 8 bases from J; bases unmatched to any gene: 5.

The sample holds one count of this clone. V and J are TRBV7-9 and TRBJ1-5, with a possible D match to TRBD1 (6 bases). Trimming removed 8 bases at V and 0 bases at J, with 14 bases between. The CDR3 has 15 residues. Germline-derived CDR1 and CDR2 are SEHNR and FQNEAQ (reference sequence). CDR3 coding DNA: TGTGCCAGCTCTGACGGGGGGCATAGCAATCAGCCCCAGCATTTT. It encodes CASSDGGHSNQPQHF.

The chain employs TRBV6-1 and TRBJ1-5; the match to TRBD1 covers 7 bases. CDR1 MNHNS and CDR2 SASEGT come from the germline V gene. This CDR3 has 14 amino acids. V trimming: 4 bases; J trimming: 7 bases; junction bases outside the gene matches: 7. CDR3 sequence reads: CASSGTGDNQPQHF. The CDR3 bases are TGTGCCAGCAGTGGAACAGGGGATAACCAGCCCCAGCATTTT.

The V and J genes are TRBV21-1 and TRBJ2-1; the table's D call of TRBD2 was not tested on the DNA. TRBV21-1 is a documented pseudogene. There are 17 residues in the CDR3. The CDR3 coding sequence is TGTGCCAGCAGCGGACTAGCGGGAGGCAGTGAGTACAATGAGCAGTTCTTC. It encodes CASSGLAGGSEYNEQFF.

The chain couples TRBV11-2 to TRBJ2-2; 9 bases are a match to TRBD2. V dropped 0 bases and J dropped 7; count of bases not matched to a gene: 12. The CDR3 runs 18 residues. Germline V gene data show CDR1 as SGHAT and CDR2 as FQNNGV. The CDR3 spells CASSLDVRASGMIGELFF. Here the CDR3 DNA reads TGTGCCAGCAGCTTAGATGTTCGAGCTAGCGGGATGATCGGGGAGCTGTTTTTT.

This rearrangement joins TRBV5-4 to TRBJ2-2; the D call may be TRBD1 or TRBD2 (5 bases each). This CDR3 comprises 13 residues. Trimming removed 0 bases from V and 8 bases from J, with 8 bases in between. CDR1 and CDR2 (germline): SGHNT, YYREEE (reference sequence). Written as DNA, the CDR3 is TGTGCCAGCAGCTTGGAGGGGAGAGGGGAGCTGTTTTTT. It codes for CASSLEGRGELFF.

J is TRBJ2-7 and V is TRBV7-6; no reliable D call. The CDR3 consists of 14 residues. Germline V CDR1 and CDR2: SGHVS, FNYEAQ. V dropped 0 bases and J dropped 2 bases, with 8 bases sitting between them. DNA of the CDR3: TGTGCCAGCAGCTTAGCAGTCGGAGCCTACGAGCAGTACTTC. Translated, it gives CASSLAVGAYEQYF.

The chain recombines TRBV7-9 with TRBJ2-5, with 11 bases fitting TRBD1. The CDR3 is made up of 18 amino acids. Looked up from germline, CDR1 is SEHNR and CDR2 is FQNEAQ (reference sequence). The V gene end was trimmed by 0 bases and the J gene end by 5 bases; junction bases not matched to a gene: 11. The CDR3 sequence is CASSLASEGQGVGETQYF. CDR3 bases: TGTGCCAGCAGCTTAGCCAGCGAGGGACAGGGGGTTGGGGAGACCCAGTACTTC.

V gene TRBV5-1 combines with J gene TRBJ2-1, with a tentative D call TRBD2 (6 bases). The germline V and J ends were trimmed by 4 bases and 4 bases, with 15 bases remaining between them. Per germline, CDR1 SGHRS and CDR2 YFSETQ. CDR3 size: 15 residues. The CDR3 region is CASSPLGGTYNEQFF. In DNA form, the CDR3 reads TGCGCCAGCAGCCCACTCGGTGGGACTTACAATGAGCAGTTCTTC.

The V call is TRBV9, the J call TRBJ2-7, with TRBD1 identical over 7 bases. The CDR3 has 15 amino acids. Germline V gene data show CDR1 as SGDLS and CDR2 as YYNGEE. The junction had 5 bases not matched to a gene; V was cut back by 2 bases and J by 0 bases. The CDR3 here is CASSVAGTDSYEQYF. As DNA, the CDR3 is TGTGCCAGCAGCGTGGCCGGGACAGACTCCTACGAGCAGTACTTC.

The chain combines TRBV9 with TRBJ1-1; D gene unclear. The CDR3 is 14 residues long. The V and J ends lost 0 bases and 4 bases respectively, with 10 bases between them. Germline V gene sequence: CDR1 SGDLS, CDR2 YYNGEE. The CDR3 sequence: CASSVDMGSTEAFF. In DNA, the CDR3 is TGTGCCAGCAGCGTAGACATGGGGTCCACTGAAGCTTTCTTT. Full variable domain (missing parts from reference TRBV9 and TRBJ1-1): DSGVTQTPKHLITATGQRVTLRCSPRSGDLSVYWYQQSLDQGLQFLIQYYNGEERAKGNILERFSAQQFPDLHSELNLSSLELGDSALYFCASSVDMGSTEAFFGQGTRLTVV.

The chain recombines TRBV28 with TRBJ1-5, with no clear D. V was shortened by 4 bases and J by 5 bases, with 12 bases between the two germline ends. Germline CDR1 and CDR2: MDHEN and SYDVKM. CDR3 length equals 14 residues. CDR3 DNA: TGTGCCAGCAGTTCTGCAGGCCCTGATCAGCCCCAGCATTTT. Protein product: CASSSAGPDQPQHF.

As for this clone: Additional DNA sequences in this sample encode the identical CDR3. The V gene is TRBV5-6, the J gene TRBJ2-7; D is perhaps TRBD1 or TRBD2 (6 bases each). CDR3 length: 13 residues. Looked up from germline, CDR1 is SGHDT and CDR2 is YYEEEE. The ends were cut back, 0 bases at V and 5 bases at J, with 9 bases in the middle. The CDR3 region has the DNA TGTGCCAGCAGCTTGGCCGGGGGCAACGAGCAGTACTTC. Translation gives CASSLAGGNEQYF.

The chain couples TRBV4-1 to TRBJ1-5, with a weak D call TRBD1 (6 bases). Trimming stripped 4 bases from V and 1 base from J, with 14 bases between. Per the germline V gene, CDR1 is MGHRA and CDR2 is YSYEKL. The CDR3 loop spans 16 amino acids. In DNA, the CDR3 is TGCGCCAGCAGCCTGGGGGCCGTCAGCAGCAATCAGCCCCAGCATTTT. Translated: CASSLGAVSSNQPQHF.

The V gene is TRBV6-1, the J gene TRBJ1-5; D is ambiguous. V lost 2 bases and J lost 5, with 16 bases in between. This CDR3 spans 16 amino acids. Germline lookup yields CDR1 MNHNS and CDR2 SASEGT. Here the CDR3 reads CASSENGRAPYQPQHF. CDR3 bases: TGTGCCAGCAGTGAAAACGGCCGGGCCCCCTATCAGCCCCAGCATTTT.

The chain carries TRBV28 and TRBJ2-7; the match to TRBD2 covers 10 bases. This CDR3 comprises 15 residues. Germline CDR1 is MDHEN and CDR2 is SYDVKM. Unmatched junction bases numbered 7, after V lost 5 bases and J lost 3 bases. The CDR3 DNA reads as TGTGCCAGCAGTCCCTTGGGGACTAGCGACTACGAGCAGTACTTC. It encodes CASSPLGTSDYEQYF.

CDR3 sequence: CASSGGLSGANVLTF. The CDR3 nucleotides are TGTGCCAGCAGTGGGGGCCTCTCTGGGGCCAACGTCCTGACTTTC. The rearrangement uses TRBV2 and TRBJ2-6, with TRBD1 as a possible D gene (5 bases). V was pared by 4 bases and J by 0 bases, with 7 bases between. The CDR3 consists of 15 residues. Germline V gives CDR1 SNHLY, CDR2 FYNNEI.

V and J are TRBV29-1 and TRBJ1-4; the D gene is possibly TRBD1 (6 bases). Per the germline V gene, CDR1 is SQVTM and CDR2 is ANQGSEA. V lost 6 bases and J lost 0, with 14 bases in between. CDR3 length: 15 residues. CDR3 in DNA: TGCAGCGTCGGGACATATGACACAACTAATGAAAAACTGTTTTTT. Protein sequence: CSVGTYDTTNEKLFF. Full variable domain (rest looked up from reference TRBV29-1 and TRBJ1-4): SAVISQKPSRDICQRGTSLTIQCQVDSQVTMMFWYRQQPGQSLTLIATANQGSEATYESGFVIDKFPISRPNLTFSTLTVSNMSPEDSSIYLCSVGTYDTTNEKLFFGSGTQLSVL.

The chain couples TRBV25-1 to TRBJ1-5, with D unresolved. Germline CDR1 and CDR2: MGHDK and SYGVNS. V dropped 0 bases and J dropped 6 bases, with 9 bases sitting between them. The CDR3 spans 14 residues. The CDR3 DNA follows: TGTGCCAGCAGTGAATACCAGGATGGTCAGCCCCAGCATTTT. The encoded protein is CASSEYQDGQPQHF.

The chain joins TRBV2 to TRBJ2-7, with 8 bases identical to TRBD2. The germline gives CDR1 SNHLY, CDR2 FYNNEI. The CDR3 spans 15 residues. V was clipped by 2 bases and J by 4 bases; unmatched bases: 7. CDR3 DNA: TGTGCCAGCAGTGAATGGGCGGGAGGTTCGTACGAGCAGTACTTC. It encodes CASSEWAGGSYEQYF.

This clone was seen a single time. The V and J genes are TRBV18 and TRBJ2-7; 9 bases are a match to TRBD2. Germline CDR1 is KGHSH and CDR2 is LQKENI. V lost 3 bases to trimming and J lost 7 bases; unmatched junction nucleotides: 7. The CDR3 totals 14 residues. The CDR3, as DNA: TGTGCCAGCTCACCCATAGCGGGAGTAAGAGAGCAGTACTTC. This codes for CASSPIAGVREQYF.